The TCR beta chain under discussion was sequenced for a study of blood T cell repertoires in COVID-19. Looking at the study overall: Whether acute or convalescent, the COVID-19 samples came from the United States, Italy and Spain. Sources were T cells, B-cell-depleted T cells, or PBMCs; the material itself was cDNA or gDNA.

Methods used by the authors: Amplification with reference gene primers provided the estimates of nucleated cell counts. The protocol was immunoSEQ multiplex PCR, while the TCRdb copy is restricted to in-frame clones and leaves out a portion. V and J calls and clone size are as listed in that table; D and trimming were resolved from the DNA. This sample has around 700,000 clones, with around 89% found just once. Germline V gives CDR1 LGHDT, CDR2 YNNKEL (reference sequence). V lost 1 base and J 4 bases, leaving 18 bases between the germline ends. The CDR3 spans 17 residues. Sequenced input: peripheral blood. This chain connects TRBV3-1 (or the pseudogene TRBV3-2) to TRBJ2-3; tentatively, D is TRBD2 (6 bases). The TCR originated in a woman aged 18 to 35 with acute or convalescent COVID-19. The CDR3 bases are TGTGCCAGCAGCCAAGCCCCGCGCGGGGTAGGACCAGATACGCAGTATTTT. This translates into CASSQAPRGVGPDTQYF.